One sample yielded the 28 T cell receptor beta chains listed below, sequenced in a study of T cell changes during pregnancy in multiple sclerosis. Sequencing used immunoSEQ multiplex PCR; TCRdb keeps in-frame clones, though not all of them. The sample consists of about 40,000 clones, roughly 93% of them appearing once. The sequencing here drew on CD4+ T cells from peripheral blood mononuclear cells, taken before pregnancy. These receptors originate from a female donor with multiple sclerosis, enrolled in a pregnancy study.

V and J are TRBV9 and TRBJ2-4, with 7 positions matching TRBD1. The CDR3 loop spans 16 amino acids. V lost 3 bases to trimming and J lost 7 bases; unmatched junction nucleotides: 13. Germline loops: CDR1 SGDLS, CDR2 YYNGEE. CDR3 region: CASSAVGPGGSNIQYF. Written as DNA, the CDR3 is TGTGCCAGCAGCGCGGTGGGGCCAGGGGGTTCGAACATTCAGTACTTC.

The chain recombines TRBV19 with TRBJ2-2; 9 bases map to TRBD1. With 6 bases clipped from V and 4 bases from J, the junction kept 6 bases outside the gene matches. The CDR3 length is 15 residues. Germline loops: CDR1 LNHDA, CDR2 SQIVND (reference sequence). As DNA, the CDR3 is TGTGCCAGTAGAATTGGACAGGGGCCCACCGGGGAGCTGTTTTTT. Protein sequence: CASRIGQGPTGELFF. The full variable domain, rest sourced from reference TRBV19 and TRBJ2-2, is DGGITQSPKYLFRKEGQNVTLSCEQNLNHDAMYWYRQDPGQGLRLIYYSQIVNDFQKGDIAEGYSVSREKKESFPLTVTSAQKNPTAFYLCASRIGQGPTGELFFGEGSRLTVL.

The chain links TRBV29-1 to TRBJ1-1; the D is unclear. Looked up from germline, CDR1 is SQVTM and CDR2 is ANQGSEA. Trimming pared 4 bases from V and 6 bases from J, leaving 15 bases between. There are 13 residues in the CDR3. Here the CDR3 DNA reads TGCAGCGTTGTAAGGGTATTGCGGGCTGAAGCTTTCTTT. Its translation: CSVVRVLRAEAFF.

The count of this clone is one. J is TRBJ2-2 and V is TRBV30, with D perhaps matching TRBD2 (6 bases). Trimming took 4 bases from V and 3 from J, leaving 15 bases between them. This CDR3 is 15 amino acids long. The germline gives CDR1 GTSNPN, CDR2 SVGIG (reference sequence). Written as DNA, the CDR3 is TGTGCCTGGAAGTTTACGACTAGTCACACCGGGGAGCTGTTTTTT. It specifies CAWKFTTSHTGELFF.

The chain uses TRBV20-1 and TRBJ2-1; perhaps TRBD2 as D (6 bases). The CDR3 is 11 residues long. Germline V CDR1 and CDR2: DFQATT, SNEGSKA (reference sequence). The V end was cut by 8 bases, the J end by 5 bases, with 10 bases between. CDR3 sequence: CSSRRDNEQFF. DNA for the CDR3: TGCAGTTCCCGGAGGGACAATGAGCAGTTCTTC.

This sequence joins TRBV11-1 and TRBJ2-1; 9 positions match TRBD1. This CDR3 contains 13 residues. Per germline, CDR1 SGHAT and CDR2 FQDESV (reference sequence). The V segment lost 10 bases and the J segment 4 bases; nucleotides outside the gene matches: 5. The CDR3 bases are TGTGCCACCTCCGGGACAGGGTACAATGAGCAGTTCTTC. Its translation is CATSGTGYNEQFF. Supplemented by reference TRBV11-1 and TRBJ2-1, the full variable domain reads EAEVAQSPRYKITEKSQAVAFWCDPISGHATLYWYRQILGQGPELLVQFQDESVVDDSQLPKDRFSAERLKGVDSTLKIQPAELGDSAMYLCATSGTGYNEQFFGPGTRLTVL.

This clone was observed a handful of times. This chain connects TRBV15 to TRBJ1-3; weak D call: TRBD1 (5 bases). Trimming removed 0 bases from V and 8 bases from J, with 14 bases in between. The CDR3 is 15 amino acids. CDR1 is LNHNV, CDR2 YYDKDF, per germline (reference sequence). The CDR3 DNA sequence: TGTGCCACCAGCAGAGATTGGGGGGTAGCGGACACCATATATTTT. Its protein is CATSRDWGVADTIYF.

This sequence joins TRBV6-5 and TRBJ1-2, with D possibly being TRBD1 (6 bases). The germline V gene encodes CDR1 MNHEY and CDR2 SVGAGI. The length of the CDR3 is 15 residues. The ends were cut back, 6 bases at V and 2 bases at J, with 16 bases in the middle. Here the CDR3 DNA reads TGTGCCAGCAGCAAAACAGGGAGGGGCAACTATGGCTACACCTTC. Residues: CASSKTGRGNYGYTF.

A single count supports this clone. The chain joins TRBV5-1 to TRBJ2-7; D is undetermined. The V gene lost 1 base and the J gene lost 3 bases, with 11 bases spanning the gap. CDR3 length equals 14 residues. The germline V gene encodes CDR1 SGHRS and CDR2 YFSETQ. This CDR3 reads CASSLNGIDYEQYF. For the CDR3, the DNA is TGCGCCAGCAGCTTGAATGGCATCGACTACGAGCAGTACTTC.

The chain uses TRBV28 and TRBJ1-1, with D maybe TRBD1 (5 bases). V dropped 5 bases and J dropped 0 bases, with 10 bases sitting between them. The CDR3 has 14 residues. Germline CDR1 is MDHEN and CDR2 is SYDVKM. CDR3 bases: TGTGCCAGCAGTCCTGGGGCCATGAACACTGAAGCTTTCTTT. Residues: CASSPGAMNTEAFF.

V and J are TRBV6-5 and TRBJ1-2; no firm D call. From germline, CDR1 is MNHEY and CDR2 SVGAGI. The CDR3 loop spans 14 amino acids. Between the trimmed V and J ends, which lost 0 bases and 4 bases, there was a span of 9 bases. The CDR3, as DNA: TGTGCCAGCAGTTACTCTCCGTCTCTCTATGGCTACACCTTC. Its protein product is CASSYSPSLYGYTF.

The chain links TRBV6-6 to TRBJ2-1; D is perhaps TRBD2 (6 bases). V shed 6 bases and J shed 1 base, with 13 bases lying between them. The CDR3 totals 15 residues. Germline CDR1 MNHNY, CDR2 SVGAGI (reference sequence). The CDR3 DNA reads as TGTGCCAGCAGCAACCTTGGGAGGTCCTACAATGAGCAGTTCTTC. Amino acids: CASSNLGRSYNEQFF.

The CDR3: CASSPWTGAGNTIYF. As DNA, the CDR3 is TGTGCCAGCAGTCCCTGGACAGGGGCTGGAAACACCATATATTTT. The chain recombines TRBV28 with TRBJ1-3, with 9 bases aligning to TRBD1. CDR3 size: 15 residues. From germline, CDR1 is MDHEN and CDR2 SYDVKM. The junction had 4 bases not matched to a gene; V was cut back by 5 bases and J by 2 bases.

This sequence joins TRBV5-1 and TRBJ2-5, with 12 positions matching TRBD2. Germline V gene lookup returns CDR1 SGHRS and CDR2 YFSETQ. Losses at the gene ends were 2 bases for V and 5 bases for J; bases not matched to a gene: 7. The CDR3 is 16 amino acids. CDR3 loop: CASSFPSGRGVETQYF. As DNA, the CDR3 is TGCGCCAGCAGCTTTCCTAGCGGGAGGGGGGTTGAGACCCAGTACTTC.

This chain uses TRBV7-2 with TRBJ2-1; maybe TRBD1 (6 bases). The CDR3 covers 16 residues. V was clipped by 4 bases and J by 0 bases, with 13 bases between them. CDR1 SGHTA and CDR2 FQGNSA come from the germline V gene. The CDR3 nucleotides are TGTGCCAGCAGCTCCCGGGACATTAGCTCCTACAATGAGCAGTTCTTC. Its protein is CASSSRDISSYNEQFF. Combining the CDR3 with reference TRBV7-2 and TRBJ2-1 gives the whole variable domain GAGVSQSPSNKVTEKGKDVELRCDPISGHTALYWYRQSLGQGLEFLIYFQGNSAPDKSGLPSDRFSAERTGGSVSTLTIQRTQQEDSAVYLCASSSRDISSYNEQFFGPGTRLTVL.

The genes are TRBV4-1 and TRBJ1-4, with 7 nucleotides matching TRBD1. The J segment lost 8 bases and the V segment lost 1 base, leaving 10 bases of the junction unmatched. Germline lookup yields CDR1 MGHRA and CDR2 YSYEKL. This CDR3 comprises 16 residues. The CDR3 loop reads CASSQGQGGAVEKLFF. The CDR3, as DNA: TGCGCCAGCAGCCAAGGTCAGGGGGGAGCAGTCGAAAAACTGTTTTTT.

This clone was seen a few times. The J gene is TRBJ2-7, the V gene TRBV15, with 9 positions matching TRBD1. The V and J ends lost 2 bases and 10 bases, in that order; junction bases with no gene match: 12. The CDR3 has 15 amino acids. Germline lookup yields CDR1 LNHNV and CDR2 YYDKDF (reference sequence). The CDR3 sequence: CATSRNPGTGTEQYF. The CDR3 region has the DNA TGTGCCACCAGCAGAAACCCCGGGACAGGGACCGAACAGTACTTC.

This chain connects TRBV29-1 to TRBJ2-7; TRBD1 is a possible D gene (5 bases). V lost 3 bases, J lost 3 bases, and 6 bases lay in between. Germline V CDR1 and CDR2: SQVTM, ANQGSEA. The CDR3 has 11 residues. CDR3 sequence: CSVDQGYEQYF. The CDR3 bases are TGCAGCGTTGATCAGGGCTACGAGCAGTACTTC.

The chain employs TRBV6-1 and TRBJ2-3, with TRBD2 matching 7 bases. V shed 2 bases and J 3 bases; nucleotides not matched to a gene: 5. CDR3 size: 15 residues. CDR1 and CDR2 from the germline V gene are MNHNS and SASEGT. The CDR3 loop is CASSERWGGTDTQYF. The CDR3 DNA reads TGTGCCAGCAGTGAACGGTGGGGGGGGACAGATACGCAGTATTTT.

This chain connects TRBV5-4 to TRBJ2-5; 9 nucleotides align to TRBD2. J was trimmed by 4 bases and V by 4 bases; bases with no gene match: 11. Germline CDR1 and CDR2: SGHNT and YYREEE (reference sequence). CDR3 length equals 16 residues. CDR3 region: CASSPRAGGPTETQYF. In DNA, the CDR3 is TGTGCCAGCAGCCCTAGGGCGGGAGGGCCGACAGAGACCCAGTACTTC.

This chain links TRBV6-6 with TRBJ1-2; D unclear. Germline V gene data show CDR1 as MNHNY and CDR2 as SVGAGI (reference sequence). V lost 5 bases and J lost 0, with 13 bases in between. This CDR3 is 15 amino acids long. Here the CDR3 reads CASSLGRSTNYGYTF. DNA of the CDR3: TGTGCCAGCAGTCTTGGTCGTTCTACTAACTATGGCTACACCTTC.

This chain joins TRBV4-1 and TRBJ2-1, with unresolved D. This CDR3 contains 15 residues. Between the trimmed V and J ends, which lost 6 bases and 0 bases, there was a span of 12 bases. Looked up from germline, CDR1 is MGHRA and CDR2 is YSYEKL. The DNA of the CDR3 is TGCGCCAGCAGGCGACACCCGAGCTCCTACAATGAGCAGTTCTTC. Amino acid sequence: CASRRHPSSYNEQFF.

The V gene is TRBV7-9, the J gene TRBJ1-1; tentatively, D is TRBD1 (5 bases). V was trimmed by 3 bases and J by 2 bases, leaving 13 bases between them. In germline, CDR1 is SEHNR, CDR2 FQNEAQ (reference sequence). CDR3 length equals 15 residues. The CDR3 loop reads CASSFSGILNTEAFF. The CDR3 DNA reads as TGTGCCAGCAGCTTTTCAGGGATTCTTAACACTGAAGCTTTCTTT.

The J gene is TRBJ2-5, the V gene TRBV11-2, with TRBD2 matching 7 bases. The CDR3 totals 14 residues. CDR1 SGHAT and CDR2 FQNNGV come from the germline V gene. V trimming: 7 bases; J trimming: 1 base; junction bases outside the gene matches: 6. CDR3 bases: TGTGCCAGCAACGCGGCGGGAGCCCAAGAGACCCAGTACTTC. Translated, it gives CASNAAGAQETQYF. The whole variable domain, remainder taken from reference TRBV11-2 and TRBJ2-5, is EAGVAQSPRYKIIEKRQSVAFWCNPISGHATLYWYQQILGQGPKLLIQFQNNGVVDDSQLPKDRFSAERLKGVDSTLKIQPAKLEDSAVYLCASNAAGAQETQYFGPGTRLLVL.

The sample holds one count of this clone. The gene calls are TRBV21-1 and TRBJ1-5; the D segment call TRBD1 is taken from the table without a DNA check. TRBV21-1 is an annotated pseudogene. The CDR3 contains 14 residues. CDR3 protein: CASSTPEDREPQHF. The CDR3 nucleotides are TGTGCCAGCAGCACGCCTGAGGACAGGGAGCCCCAGCATTTT.

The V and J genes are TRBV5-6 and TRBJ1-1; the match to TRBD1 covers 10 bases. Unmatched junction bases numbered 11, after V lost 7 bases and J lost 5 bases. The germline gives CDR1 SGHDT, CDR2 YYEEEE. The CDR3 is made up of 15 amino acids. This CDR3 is CASQLWDRGNTEAFF. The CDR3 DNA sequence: TGTGCCAGCCAGCTTTGGGACAGGGGCAATACTGAAGCTTTCTTT.

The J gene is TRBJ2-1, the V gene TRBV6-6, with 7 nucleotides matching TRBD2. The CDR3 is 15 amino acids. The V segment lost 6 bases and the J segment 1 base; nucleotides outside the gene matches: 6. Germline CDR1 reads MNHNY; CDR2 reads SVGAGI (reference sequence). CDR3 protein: CASRKLARSYNEQFF. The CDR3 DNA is TGTGCCAGCAGAAAACTAGCGCGATCCTACAATGAGCAGTTCTTC.

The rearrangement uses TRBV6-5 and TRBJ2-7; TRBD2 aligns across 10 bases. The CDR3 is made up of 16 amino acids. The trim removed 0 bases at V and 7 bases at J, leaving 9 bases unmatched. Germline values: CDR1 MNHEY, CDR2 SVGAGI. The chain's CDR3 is CASSYSSSGSKSEQYF. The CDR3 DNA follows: TGTGCCAGCAGTTACTCTTCTAGCGGGAGTAAATCTGAGCAGTACTTC.